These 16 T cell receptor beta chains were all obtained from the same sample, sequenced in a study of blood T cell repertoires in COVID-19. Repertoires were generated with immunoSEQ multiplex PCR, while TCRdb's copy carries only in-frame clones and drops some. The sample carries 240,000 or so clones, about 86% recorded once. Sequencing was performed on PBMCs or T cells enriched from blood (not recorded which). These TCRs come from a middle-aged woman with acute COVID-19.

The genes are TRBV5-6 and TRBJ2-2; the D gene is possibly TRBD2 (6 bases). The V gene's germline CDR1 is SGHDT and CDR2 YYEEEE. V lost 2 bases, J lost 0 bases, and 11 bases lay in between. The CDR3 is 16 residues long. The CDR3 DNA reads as TGTGCCAGCAGCTTACCGGGACTTCCGAACACCGGGGAGCTGTTTTTT. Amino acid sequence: CASSLPGLPNTGELFF.

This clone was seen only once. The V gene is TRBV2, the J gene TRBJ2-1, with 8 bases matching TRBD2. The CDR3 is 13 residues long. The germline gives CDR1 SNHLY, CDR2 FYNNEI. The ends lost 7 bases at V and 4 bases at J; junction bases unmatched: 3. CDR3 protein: CASKPGGYNEQFF. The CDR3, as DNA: TGTGCCAGCAAGCCGGGAGGGTACAATGAGCAGTTCTTC.

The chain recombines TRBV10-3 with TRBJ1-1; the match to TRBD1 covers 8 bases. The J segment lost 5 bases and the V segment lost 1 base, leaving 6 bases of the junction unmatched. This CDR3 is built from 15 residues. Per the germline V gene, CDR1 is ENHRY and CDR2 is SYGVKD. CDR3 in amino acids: CAISELDREGTEAFF. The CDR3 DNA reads TGTGCCATCAGTGAGTTGGACAGGGAAGGAACTGAAGCTTTCTTT.

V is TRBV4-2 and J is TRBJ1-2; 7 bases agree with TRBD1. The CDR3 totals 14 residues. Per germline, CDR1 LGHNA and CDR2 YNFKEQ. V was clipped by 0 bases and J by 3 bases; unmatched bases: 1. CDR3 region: CASSQEDRDYGYTF. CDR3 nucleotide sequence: TGTGCCAGCAGCCAAGAAGACAGGGACTATGGCTACACCTTC.

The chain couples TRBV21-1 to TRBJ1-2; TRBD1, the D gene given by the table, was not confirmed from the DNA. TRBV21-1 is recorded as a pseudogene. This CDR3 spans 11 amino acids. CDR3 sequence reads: CASDRDNGYTF. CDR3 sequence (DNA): TGTGCCAGCGACAGGGACAATGGCTACACCTTC.

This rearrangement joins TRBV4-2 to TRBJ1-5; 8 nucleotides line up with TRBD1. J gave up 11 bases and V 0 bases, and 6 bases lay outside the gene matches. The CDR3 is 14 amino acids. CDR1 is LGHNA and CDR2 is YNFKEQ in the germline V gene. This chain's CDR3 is CASSQELEGQAQHF. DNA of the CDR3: TGTGCCAGCAGCCAAGAATTGGAGGGACAGGCCCAGCATTTT.

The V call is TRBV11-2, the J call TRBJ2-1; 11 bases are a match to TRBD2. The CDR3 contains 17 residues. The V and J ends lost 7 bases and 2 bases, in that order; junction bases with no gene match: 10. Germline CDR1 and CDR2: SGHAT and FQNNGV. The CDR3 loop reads CASMTSGIAGPYNEQFF. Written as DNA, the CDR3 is TGTGCCAGCATGACTAGCGGGATTGCAGGCCCCTACAATGAGCAGTTCTTC.

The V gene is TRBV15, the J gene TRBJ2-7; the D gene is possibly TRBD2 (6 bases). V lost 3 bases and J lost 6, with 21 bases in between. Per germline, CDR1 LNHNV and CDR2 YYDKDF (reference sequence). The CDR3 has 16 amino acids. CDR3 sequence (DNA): TGTGCCACCAGCAGCGGGGCCGGGGGTAATAAAGGCGAGCAGTACTTC. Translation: CATSSGAGGNKGEQYF.

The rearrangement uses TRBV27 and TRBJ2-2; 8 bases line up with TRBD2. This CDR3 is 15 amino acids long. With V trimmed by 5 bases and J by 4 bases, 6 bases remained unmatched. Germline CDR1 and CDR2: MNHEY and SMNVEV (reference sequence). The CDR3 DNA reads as TGTGCCAGCAGTCTTAGCGGGACGATCACCGGGGAGCTGTTTTTT. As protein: CASSLSGTITGELFF.

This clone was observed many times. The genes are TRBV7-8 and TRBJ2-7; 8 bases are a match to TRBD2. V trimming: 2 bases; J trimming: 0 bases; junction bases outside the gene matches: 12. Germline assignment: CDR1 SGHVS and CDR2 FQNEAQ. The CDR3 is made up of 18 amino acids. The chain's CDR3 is CASSLNSGGAGYSYEQYF. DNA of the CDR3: TGTGCCAGCAGCTTAAATTCGGGGGGGGCAGGGTACTCCTACGAGCAGTACTTC.

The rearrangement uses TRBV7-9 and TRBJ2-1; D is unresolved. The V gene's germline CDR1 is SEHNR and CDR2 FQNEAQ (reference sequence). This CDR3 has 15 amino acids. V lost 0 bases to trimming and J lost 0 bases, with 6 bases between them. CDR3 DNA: TGTGCCAGCAGCTTAGCCCTAAGCTCCTACAATGAGCAGTTCTTC. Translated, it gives CASSLALSSYNEQFF.

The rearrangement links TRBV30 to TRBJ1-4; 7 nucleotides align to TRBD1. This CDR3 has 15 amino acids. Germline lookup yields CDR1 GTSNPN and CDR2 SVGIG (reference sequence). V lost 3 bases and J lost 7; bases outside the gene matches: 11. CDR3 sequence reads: CAWRATGDGSEKLFF. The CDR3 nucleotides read TGTGCCTGGAGAGCCACAGGGGACGGGAGTGAAAAACTGTTTTTT.

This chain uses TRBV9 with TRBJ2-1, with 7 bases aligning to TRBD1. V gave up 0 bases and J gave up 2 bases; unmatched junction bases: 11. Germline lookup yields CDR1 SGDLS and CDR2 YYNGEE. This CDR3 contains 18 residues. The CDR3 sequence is CASSVEGGDDPTYNEQFF. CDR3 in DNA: TGTGCCAGCAGCGTAGAAGGGGGCGACGACCCAACCTACAATGAGCAGTTCTTC.

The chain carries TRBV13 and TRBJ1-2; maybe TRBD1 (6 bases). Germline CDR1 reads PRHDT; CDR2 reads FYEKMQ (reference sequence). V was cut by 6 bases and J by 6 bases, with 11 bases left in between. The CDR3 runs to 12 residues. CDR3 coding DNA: TGTGCCAGCAGTAATGGACAGAATGGCTACACCTTC. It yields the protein CASSNGQNGYTF. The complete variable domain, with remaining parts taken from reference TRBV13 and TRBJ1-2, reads AAGVIQSPRHLIKEKRETATLKCYPIPRHDTVYWYQQGPGQDPQFLISFYEKMQSDKGSIPDRFSAQQFSDYHSELNMSSLELGDSALYFCASSNGQNGYTFGSGTRLTVV.

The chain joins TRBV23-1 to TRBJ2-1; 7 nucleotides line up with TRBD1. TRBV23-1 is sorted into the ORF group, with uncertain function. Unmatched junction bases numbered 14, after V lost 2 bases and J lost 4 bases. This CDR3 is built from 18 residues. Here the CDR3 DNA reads TGCGCCAGCAGTCAACCCCTTAATTCCGGGACAGAGTACAATGAGCAGTTCTTC. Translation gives CASSQPLNSGTEYNEQFF.

The CDR3 loop is CASSPALAQPQHF. In DNA, the CDR3 is TGTGCCAGCTCACCCGCCCTCGCGCAGCCCCAGCATTTT. The chain is built from TRBV18 and TRBJ1-5, with unresolved D. Trimming pared 3 bases from V and 7 bases from J, leaving 10 bases between. The CDR3 is made up of 13 amino acids. Germline values: CDR1 KGHSH, CDR2 LQKENI.